These 32 T cell receptor beta chains originate from one sample sequenced in a study of blood T cell repertoires in COVID-19. Clones were sequenced by immunoSEQ multiplex PCR, and TCRdb holds only the in-frame ones, with some missing. Altogether approximately 240,000 clones are present, just under 85% being singletons, with the ten largest covering about 4%. The sample consisted of peripheral blood. The source of these receptors is a man aged 50 to 59 with acute or convalescent COVID-19.

This clone was seen more than once but under ten times. CDR3 coding DNA: TGTGCCAGCAGTTACAAGGACAGGGCTTCTACAGATACGCAGTATTTT. Translating gives CASSYKDRASTDTQYF. The chain joins TRBV6-5 to TRBJ2-3, with 8 bases lining up with TRBD1. The length of the CDR3 is 16 residues. Trimming cost V 2 bases and J 3 bases; bases outside gene matches: 7. Germline CDR1 reads MNHEY; CDR2 reads SVGAGI.

The table lists this clone with many counts. The chain joins TRBV5-1 to TRBJ1-1; D gene ambiguous. Looked up from germline, CDR1 is SGHRS and CDR2 is YFSETQ. CDR3 length equals 14 residues. Trimming pared 0 bases from V and 8 bases from J, leaving 14 bases between. CDR3 nucleotide sequence: TGCGCCAGCAGCTTGGCTGGGCTGAACTCCGAAGCTTTCTTT. Encoded protein: CASSLAGLNSEAFF.

CDR3: CASSPGVGSYNEQFF. The CDR3 DNA reads as TGTGCCAGCAGCCCAGGGGTCGGCTCCTACAATGAGCAGTTCTTC. The chain joins TRBV7-3 to TRBJ2-1, with D possibly being TRBD1 (6 bases). CDR1 and CDR2 (germline): SGHTA, FQGTGA. The V and J ends lost 5 bases and 0 bases respectively, with 11 bases between them. This CDR3 contains 15 residues.

This chain uses TRBV10-3 with TRBJ2-1; D is possibly TRBD2 (5 bases). V lost 5 bases and J 5 bases, leaving 10 bases between the germline ends. The CDR3 is made up of 13 amino acids. Germline V CDR1 and CDR2: ENHRY, SYGVKD. The CDR3 DNA is TGTGCCATCAGTTCAGGACTTCACAATGAGCAGTTCTTC. Translating it yields CAISSGLHNEQFF.

The chain employs TRBV5-1 and TRBJ2-2; possibly TRBD1 for D (5 bases). V gave up 5 bases and J gave up 0 bases, with 5 bases separating them. CDR1 and CDR2 from the germline V gene are SGHRS and YFSETQ. The CDR3 covers 13 residues. DNA of the CDR3: TGCGCCAGCAGGGGGCCGAACACCGGGGAGCTGTTTTTT. Encoded protein: CASRGPNTGELFF.

The chain recombines TRBV7-9 with TRBJ1-5; D may be TRBD1 (6 bases). CDR1 and CDR2 from the germline V gene are SEHNR and FQNEAQ (reference sequence). This CDR3 comprises 15 residues. V lost 0 bases, J lost 3 bases, and 9 bases lay in between. The CDR3 region is CASSLAGTLNQPQHF. CDR3 DNA sequence: TGTGCCAGCAGCTTAGCGGGGACACTCAATCAGCCCCAGCATTTT.

The gene calls are TRBV19 and TRBJ2-7, with 9 bases fitting TRBD2. This CDR3 spans 15 amino acids. After removal of 7 bases from V and 0 bases from J, the junction contained 7 bases not matched to a gene. Germline assignment: CDR1 LNHDA and CDR2 SQIVND (reference sequence). The CDR3 sequence is CASTPTSGYSYEQYF. CDR3 DNA: TGTGCCAGTACCCCCACTAGCGGGTACTCCTACGAGCAGTACTTC.

The chain links TRBV11-3 to TRBJ2-1, with 7 bases identical to TRBD2. CDR1 SGHNT and CDR2 YENEEA come from the germline V gene. The ends lost 3 bases at V and 13 bases at J; junction bases unmatched: 9. The CDR3 has 13 amino acids. CDR3 region: CASSLRGAGSQFF. The CDR3 DNA follows: TGTGCCAGCAGCTTGCGAGGAGCGGGAAGTCAGTTCTTC. Drawing the rest from reference TRBV11-3 and TRBJ2-1, the complete variable domain is EAGVVQSPRYKIIEKKQPVAFWCNPISGHNTLYWYLQNLGQGPELLIRYENEEAVDDSQLPKDRFSAERLKGVDSTLKIQPAELGDSAVYLCASSLRGAGSQFFGPGTRLTVL.

CDR3 nucleotide sequence: TGTGCCGCCGGGACAGGGAATACCGGGGAGCTGTTTTTT. The encoded protein is CAAGTGNTGELFF. The gene calls are TRBV24-1 and TRBJ2-2, with TRBD1 identical over 9 bases. With 12 bases clipped from V and 5 bases from J, the junction kept 6 bases outside the gene matches. Germline CDR1 and CDR2: KGHDR and SFDVKD. The CDR3 loop spans 13 amino acids.

The rearrangement joins TRBV5-1 to TRBJ1-1; no definite D call. V was clipped by 2 bases and J by 0 bases, with 5 bases between them. Germline CDR1 and CDR2: SGHRS and YFSETQ. This CDR3 has 13 amino acids. CDR3 in amino acids: CASSLYLNTEAFF. For the CDR3, the DNA is TGCGCCAGCAGCTTATATCTGAACACTGAAGCTTTCTTT. Full variable domain (missing parts from reference TRBV5-1 and TRBJ1-1): KAGVTQTPRYLIKTRGQQVTLSCSPISGHRSVSWYQQTPGQGLQFLFEYFSETQRNKGNFPGRFSGRQFSNSRSEMNVSTLELGDSALYLCASSLYLNTEAFFGQGTRLTVV.

The rearrangement joins TRBV5-6 to TRBJ2-7, with 7 bases aligning to TRBD2. The V gene's germline CDR1 is SGHDT and CDR2 YYEEEE. The CDR3 loop spans 14 amino acids. Trimming cost V 7 bases and J 3 bases; bases outside gene matches: 10. The CDR3, as DNA: TGTGCCAGCTTCCGCGGGGCGGGGGACTACGAGCAGTACTTC. It encodes CASFRGAGDYEQYF.

The chain uses TRBV2 and TRBJ1-4, with TRBD1 matching 7 bases. CDR3 length equals 14 residues. Trimming removed 7 bases from V and 8 bases from J; junction bases left unmatched: 10. Germline V gene sequence: CDR1 SNHLY, CDR2 FYNNEI. CDR3 nucleotide sequence: TGTGCCAGCAAAGGACAGGCCAGAGGAGAAAAACTGTTTTTT. Translated, it gives CASKGQARGEKLFF. The full variable domain, its missing parts supplied by reference TRBV2 and TRBJ1-4, is EPEVTQTPSHQVTQMGQEVILRCVPISNHLYFYWYRQILGQKVEFLVSFYNNEISEKSEIFDDQFSVERPDGSNFTLKIRSTKLEDSAMYFCASKGQARGEKLFFGSGTQLSVL.

The V call is TRBV9, the J call TRBJ1-6; 7 bases match TRBD1. Germline values: CDR1 SGDLS, CDR2 YYNGEE. This CDR3 is built from 14 residues. V lost 3 bases to trimming and J lost 13 bases; unmatched junction nucleotides: 10. CDR3 DNA: TGTGCCAGCAGCGCAGGCGACAGGGATAAGCCCCTCCACTTT. This sequence encodes CASSAGDRDKPLHF.

The V gene is TRBV2, the J gene TRBJ1-2; 7 nucleotides line up with TRBD1. The CDR3 contains 15 residues. CDR1 is SNHLY, CDR2 FYNNEI, per germline. V was clipped by 4 bases and J by 3 bases; unmatched bases: 8. CDR3 in DNA: TGTGCCAGCAGTGCCGGGACAGCAGAAGACTATGGCTACACCTTC. It specifies CASSAGTAEDYGYTF.

This clone appeared a single time. The chain recombines TRBV14 with TRBJ2-1, with a tentative D call TRBD2 (8 bases). The length of the CDR3 is 16 residues. The germline gives CDR1 SGHDN, CDR2 FVKESK. With 4 bases removed from V and 0 bases from J, the gap between germline ends came to 13 bases. The CDR3 protein is CASSPGRGPSYNEQFF. The DNA of the CDR3 is TGTGCCAGCAGCCCCGGGAGGGGGCCCTCCTACAATGAGCAGTTCTTC.

V and J are TRBV2 and TRBJ2-2; 8 bases are a match to TRBD1. This CDR3 spans 15 amino acids. V lost 3 bases and J lost 5; bases outside the gene matches: 5. CDR1 and CDR2 (germline): SNHLY, FYNNEI. CDR3: CASSETGDGTGELFF. The CDR3 DNA is TGTGCCAGCAGTGAGACAGGGGACGGGACCGGGGAGCTGTTTTTT.

The DNA of the CDR3 is TGTGCCAGCAGTCCCTTGTCGGCGGTAAGCAATCAGCCCCAGCATTTT. Translated, it gives CASSPLSAVSNQPQHF. The chain recombines TRBV27 with TRBJ1-5; D is unresolved. Germline V lookup: CDR1 MNHEY, CDR2 SMNVEV (reference sequence). V lost 5 bases to trimming and J lost 1 base, with 15 bases between them. The CDR3 contains 16 residues.

In regard to this clone: Other nucleotide sequences from this sample produce the same CDR3. Here the CDR3 reads CAISEGGSSYNEQFF. DNA of the CDR3: TGTGCCATCAGTGAGGGTGGCAGCTCCTACAATGAGCAGTTCTTC. The chain employs TRBV10-3 and TRBJ2-1; the D is unclear. V lost 2 bases to trimming and J lost 0 bases, with 8 bases between them. The germline V gene has CDR1 ENHRY and CDR2 SYGVKD. The CDR3 contains 15 residues.

This clone was seen once. J is TRBJ2-7 and V is TRBV27; D perhaps matches TRBD2 (6 bases). The CDR3 runs 14 residues. The germline CDR1 and CDR2 sequences are MNHEY and SMNVEV (reference sequence). V was shortened by 2 bases and J by 6 bases, with 14 bases between the two germline ends. The CDR3 region is CASSLRDSSSEQYF. The CDR3 coding sequence is TGTGCCAGCAGTTTAAGGGACTCCTCGTCCGAGCAGTACTTC.

The chain links TRBV11-3 to TRBJ2-3, with 11 bases identical to TRBD2. Trimming removed 5 bases from V and 4 bases from J; junction bases left unmatched: 11. The length of the CDR3 is 17 residues. Germline CDR1 reads SGHNT; CDR2 reads YENEEA. The CDR3 protein is CASSPRLAGNRADTQYF. The CDR3 nucleotides are TGTGCCAGCAGCCCGCGACTAGCGGGAAACCGAGCAGATACGCAGTATTTT.

This clone was seen a few times. The CDR3: CASSQVWPNTEAFF. In DNA, the CDR3 is TGTGCCAGCAGCCAAGTATGGCCGAACACTGAAGCTTTCTTT. V and J are TRBV4-2 and TRBJ1-1, with D hard to call. The CDR3 covers 14 residues. CDR1 is LGHNA, CDR2 YNFKEQ, per germline. V dropped 1 base and J dropped 1 base, with 7 bases sitting between them.

The genes are TRBV2 and TRBJ1-4; D might be TRBD1 (5 bases). The CDR3 covers 15 residues. V shed 2 bases and J shed 5 bases, with 12 bases lying between them. The germline V gene has CDR1 SNHLY and CDR2 FYNNEI. The CDR3 sequence: CASSENRGSNEKLFF. The DNA of the CDR3 is TGTGCCAGCAGTGAAAATAGGGGATCGAATGAAAAACTGTTTTTT.

V gene TRBV3-1 (or the pseudogene TRBV3-2) combines with J gene TRBJ1-6; TRBD1 agrees at 8 bases. The CDR3 is 15 residues long. J was trimmed by 9 bases and V by 5 bases; bases with no gene match: 9. Germline V CDR1 and CDR2: LGHDT, YNNKEL (reference sequence). The CDR3 DNA sequence: TGTGCCAGCAGCTCCCGCGGGACAGGCCGTTCACCCCTCCACTTT. Protein: CASSSRGTGRSPLHF.

J is TRBJ1-5 and V is TRBV28, with TRBD1 matching over 7 bases. The CDR3 has 15 residues. The trim removed 3 bases at V and 5 bases at J, leaving 7 bases unmatched. Germline CDR1 reads MDHEN; CDR2 reads SYDVKM. The CDR3 is CASSFGDSSHQPQHF. CDR3 DNA sequence: TGTGCCAGCAGTTTCGGGGACAGCAGTCATCAGCCCCAGCATTTT.

The CDR3 region has the DNA TGTGCCAGCAGTTTACGGACAGGGATGGTCGGTAAAACCGGGGAGCTGTTTTTT. Protein product: CASSLRTGMVGKTGELFF. The chain is built from TRBV27 and TRBJ2-2; 8 bases map to TRBD1. Trimming removed 2 bases from V and 5 bases from J; junction bases left unmatched: 13. This CDR3 has 18 amino acids. Germline lookup yields CDR1 MNHEY and CDR2 SMNVEV (reference sequence).

This sequence joins TRBV10-2 and TRBJ1-2; TRBD1 matches at 10 bases. With 6 bases clipped from V and 3 bases from J, the junction kept 7 bases outside the gene matches. The CDR3 consists of 15 residues. The V gene's germline CDR1 is WSHSY and CDR2 SAAADI. CDR3 sequence reads: CASSEAGTGDYGYTF. Here the CDR3 DNA reads TGCGCCAGCAGCGAAGCCGGGACAGGGGACTATGGCTACACCTTC.

The gene calls are TRBV15 and TRBJ1-5; weak D call: TRBD1 (6 bases). This CDR3 spans 14 amino acids. Per germline, CDR1 LNHNV and CDR2 YYDKDF (reference sequence). Trimming stripped 3 bases from V and 3 bases from J, with 9 bases between. Here the CDR3 reads CATSRDSNNQPQHF. The CDR3 DNA sequence: TGTGCCACCAGCAGGGACAGTAACAATCAGCCCCAGCATTTT.

Notes on this clone: The sample has other DNA sequences that encode this CDR3 too. V usage is TRBV5-1 and J usage is TRBJ1-3, with 7 bases lining up with TRBD1. The CDR3 has 14 amino acids. Trimming took 0 bases from V and 4 from J; bases not matched to a gene: 1. Germline assignment: CDR1 SGHRS and CDR2 YFSETQ. The CDR3 reads CASSLGTGGNTIYF. In nucleotides, the CDR3 is TGCGCCAGCAGCTTGGGGACAGGCGGAAACACCATATATTTT.

This chain connects TRBV2 to TRBJ2-7, with D perhaps TRBD1 (5 bases). V dropped 6 bases and J dropped 3 bases, with 9 bases sitting between them. CDR3 length: 12 residues. CDR1 is SNHLY, CDR2 FYNNEI, per germline. CDR3 in DNA: TGTGCCAGCAGGCTGACAGACTACGAGCAGTACTTC. This encodes CASRLTDYEQYF.

This clone came up once. The chain recombines TRBV19 with TRBJ2-7, with a possible D match to TRBD1 (7 bases). The CDR3 covers 15 residues. V lost 0 bases and J lost 6, with 15 bases in between. CDR1 and CDR2 from the germline V gene are LNHDA and SQIVND (reference sequence). The CDR3: CASSIDRGRGVEQYF. The CDR3 nucleotides read TGTGCCAGTAGTATAGATCGCGGCAGGGGGGTCGAGCAGTACTTC.

The chain is built from TRBV15 and TRBJ1-5; D might be TRBD1 (5 bases). The CDR3 consists of 16 residues. The germline V gene encodes CDR1 LNHNV and CDR2 YYDKDF (reference sequence). Trimming shortened V by 4 bases and J by 4 bases, and 17 bases separated the two germline ends. The CDR3 sequence is CATSTEAGRGNQPQHF. CDR3 nucleotide sequence: TGTGCCACCAGCACAGAAGCGGGGCGGGGAAATCAGCCCCAGCATTTT.

The V and J genes are TRBV6-1 and TRBJ2-3; 8 nucleotides match TRBD1. The ends lost 3 bases at V and 5 bases at J; junction bases unmatched: 7. The CDR3 is made up of 15 amino acids. Germline assignment: CDR1 MNHNS and CDR2 SASEGT. CDR3 coding DNA: TGTGCCAGCAGTGACAGGACAGGGTCCGGAGATACGCAGTATTTT. It is translated as CASSDRTGSGDTQYF.